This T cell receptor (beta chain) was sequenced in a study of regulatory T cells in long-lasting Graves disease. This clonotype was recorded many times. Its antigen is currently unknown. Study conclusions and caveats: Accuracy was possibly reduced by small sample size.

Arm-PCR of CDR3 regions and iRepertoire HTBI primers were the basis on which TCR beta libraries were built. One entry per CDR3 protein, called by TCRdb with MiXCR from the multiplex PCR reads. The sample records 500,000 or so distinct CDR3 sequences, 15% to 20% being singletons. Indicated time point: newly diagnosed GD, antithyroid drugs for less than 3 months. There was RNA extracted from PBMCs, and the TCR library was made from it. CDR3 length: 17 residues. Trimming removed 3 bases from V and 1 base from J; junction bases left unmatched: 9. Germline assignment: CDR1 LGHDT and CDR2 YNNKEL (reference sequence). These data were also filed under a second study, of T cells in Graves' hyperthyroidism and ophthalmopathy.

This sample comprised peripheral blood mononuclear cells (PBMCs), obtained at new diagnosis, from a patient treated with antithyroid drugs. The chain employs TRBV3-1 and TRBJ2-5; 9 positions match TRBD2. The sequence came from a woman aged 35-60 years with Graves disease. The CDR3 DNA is TGTGCCAGCAGCCATGACCTTAGCGGGGGTACCCAAGAGACCCAGTACTTC. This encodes CASSHDLSGGTQETQYF.